This TCR beta chain was captured by sequencing in a study of long-term antiretroviral therapy in people with HIV. The CDR3 loop spans 16 amino acids. V dropped 0 bases and J dropped 6 bases, with 18 bases sitting between them. From germline, CDR1 is MGHRA and CDR2 YSYEKL. Samples were assayed with immunoSEQ v3.0 at survey level. TCRdb's copy holds only in-frame clones and misses some; the assay was immunoSEQ multiplex PCR. The sample has 35,000 to 40,000 clones; 80% to 90% are singletons. The rearrangement links TRBV4-1 to TRBJ2-7; D not certain. The clonotype comes from a man aged 18 to 30 with HIV. This specimen consisted of unsorted PBMCs, obtained 2.2 years after starting antiretroviral therapy. The CDR3 sequence is CASSQDVTLEWSEQYF. The CDR3 region has the DNA TGCGCCAGCAGCCAAGATGTCACGCTTGAATGGAGCGAGCAGTACTTC.